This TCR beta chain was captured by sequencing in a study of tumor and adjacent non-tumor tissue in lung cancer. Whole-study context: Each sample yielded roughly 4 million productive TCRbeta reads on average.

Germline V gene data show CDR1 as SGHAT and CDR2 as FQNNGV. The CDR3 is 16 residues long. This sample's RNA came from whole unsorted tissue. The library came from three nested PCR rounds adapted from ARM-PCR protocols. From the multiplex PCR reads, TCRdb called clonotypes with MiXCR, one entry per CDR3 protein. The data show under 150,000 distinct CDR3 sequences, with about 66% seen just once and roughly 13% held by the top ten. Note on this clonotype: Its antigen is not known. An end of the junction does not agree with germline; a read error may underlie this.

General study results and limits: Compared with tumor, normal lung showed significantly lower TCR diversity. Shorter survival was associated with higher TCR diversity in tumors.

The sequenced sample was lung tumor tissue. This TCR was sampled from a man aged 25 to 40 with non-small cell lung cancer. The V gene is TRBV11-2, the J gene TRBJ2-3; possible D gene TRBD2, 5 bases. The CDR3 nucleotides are TGTGCCAACAGCCGGAATAGCGAAAAGTCACCGGGTACGCAGTATTTT. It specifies CANSRNSEKSPGTQYF.